Listed below are T cell receptor beta chains from one sample, sequenced in a study of CD8 T cells in ankylosing spondylitis. A single record per CDR3 protein comes from TCRdb applying MiXCR to the 5' RACE reads. The data show 200,000 to 250,000 distinct CDR3 sequences, 6% to 8% seen once. Material for sequencing was blood, either unsorted or a sorted T cell fraction (not recorded which). The receptors originated from a male donor with ankylosing spondylitis. The CDR3 runs from the conserved cysteine through the conserved F or W. The D gene is left open where the match is weak. Size is stated for part of the rows, as once, few or many counts, or as a class when the clone is expanded.

d_gene	abundance	j_gene	v_gene	CDR3nt	CDR3aa
TRBD1	many	TRBJ2-5	TRBV7-9	TGTGCCAGCAGCCGTCAAGGGACAGAAAAAGAGACCCAGTACTTC	CASSRQGTEKETQYF
NA	many	TRBJ2-5	TRBV7-2	TGTGCCAGCAGCTTAGCACTCACGAAAGAGACCCAGTACTTC	CASSLALTKETQYF
NA	many	TRBJ1-2	TRBV7-9	TGTGCCAGCAGCACTCCCGCGGGCTACACCTTC	CASSTPAGYTF
NA	many	TRBJ1-1	TRBV28	TGTGCCAGCAGTCCACGGTTGAACACTGAAGCTTTCTTT	CASSPRLNTEAFF
NA	few	TRBJ1-1	TRBV5-1	TGCGCCAGCAGAGGGGACACGAGGGACACTGAAGCTTTCTTT	CASRGDTRDTEAFF
NA	many	TRBJ2-7	TRBV11-2	TGTGCCAGCAGCTTCGGGGCAGGCGAAGCCTACGAGCAGTACTTC	CASSFGAGEAYEQYF
TRBD2	few	TRBJ2-3	TRBV6-2/TRBV6-3	TGTGCCAGCAGTTACCAGGCCCTAGCGGGAGACACAGATACGCAGTATTTT	CASSYQALAGDTDTQYF
NA	many	TRBJ1-5	TRBV20-1	TGCAGTGCCGCTACCAATCAGCCCCAGCATTTT	CSAATNQPQHF
NA	many	TRBJ2-1	TRBV28	TGTGCCAGCAGTTTAGGGCAGCACAATGAGCAGTTCTTC	CASSLGQHNEQFF
NA	many	TRBJ2-1	TRBV24-1	TGTGCCACCAGTGATTTCAAACAGCACTCCTACAATGAGCAGTTCTTC	CATSDFKQHSYNEQFF
NA	few	TRBJ2-6	TRBV5-1	TGCGCCAGCAGCACCTACGAAAGCTCTGGGGCCAACGTCCTGACTTTC	CASSTYESSGANVLTF
TRBD2	NA	TRBJ2-7	TRBV6-2/TRBV6-3	TGTGCCAGCAGTAAGCCGGGACTAGCGGTCTACGAGCAGTACTTC	CASSKPGLAVYEQYF
NA	many	TRBJ2-1	TRBV2	TGTGCCAGCAGTGTCCCCCCGGGTGAGCAGTTCTTC	CASSVPPGEQFF
NA	many	TRBJ2-1	TRBV6-6	TGTGCCAGCAGTTACCGGGTAGGGGCTGAGCAGTTCTTC	CASSYRVGAEQFF
NA	many	TRBJ1-2	TRBV5-6	TGTGCCAGCAGCTTCGGTTATGGCTACACCTTC	CASSFGYGYTF
NA	NA	TRBJ2-1	TRBV11-2	TGTGCCAGCAGCTTAGGACATTACTATGAGCAGTTCTTC	CASSLGHYYEQFF
NA	many	TRBJ2-7	TRBV7-6	TGTGCCAGCAGCTCGGACTTAGATGGAGCCGAGCAGTACTTC	CASSSDLDGAEQYF
NA	many	TRBJ2-3	TRBV7-2	TGTGCCAGCAGCTTAGGGCGGGAATGGTCACTTCACACAGATACGCAGTATTTT	CASSLGREWSLHTDTQYF
NA	many	TRBJ1-1	TRBV12-3/TRBV12-4	TGTGCCAGCTTCCCTATGGGAGCTGAAGCTTTCTTT	CASFPMGAEAFF
TRBD2	many	TRBJ2-1	TRBV2	TGTGCCAGCACCAGTTCCCCAGCGGGAGGTTGGAATGAGCAGTTCTTC	CASTSSPAGGWNEQFF
TRBD2	NA	TRBJ2-7	TRBV20-1	TGCAGTGCTAGAGATTTGGCTAGCGGGAGGGCCTGGGGAGTATCCGAGCAGTACTTC	CSARDLASGRAWGVSEQYF
TRBD2	few	TRBJ2-7	TRBV20-1	TGCAGTGCTAGTACTAGCGGAGTCTACGAGCAGTACTTC	CSASTSGVYEQYF
NA	many	TRBJ2-7	TRBV4-3	TGCGCCAGCAGCCCCCAGATGACCGGTTCCTACGAGCAGTACTTC	CASSPQMTGSYEQYF
TRBD2	many	TRBJ2-7	TRBV6-2/TRBV6-3	TGTGCCAGCAGTCGACTAGCGGGATCCTACGAGCAGTACTTC	CASSRLAGSYEQYF
NA	many	TRBJ2-1	TRBV29-1	TGCAGCGTTGTCCTGGGCTTCTACAATGAGCAGTTCTTC	CSVVLGFYNEQFF
TRBD2	NA	TRBJ2-7	TRBV6-2/TRBV6-3	TGTGCCAGCAGGACAGCGGGACTACCTTACGAGCAGTACTTC	CASRTAGLPYEQYF
NA	many	TRBJ2-7	TRBV9	TGTGCCAGCAGCGTAGACCCGGGACACCCCTCCTACGAGCAGTACTTC	CASSVDPGHPSYEQYF
NA	many	TRBJ1-1	TRBV9	TGTGCCAGCAGCGTGAACACTGAAGCTTTCTTT	CASSVNTEAFF
NA	NA	TRBJ2-3	TRBV20-1	TGCAGTGCTGCGGGTTTGGCAAATACGCAGTATTTT	CSAAGLANTQYF
NA	many	TRBJ2-7	TRBV5-1	TGCGCCAGCAGCTTGGGTCCTGACTACGAGCAGTACTTC	CASSLGPDYEQYF
NA	many	TRBJ2-1	TRBV7-9	TGTGCCAGCAGCCAACAGTACAATGAGCAGTTCTTC	CASSQQYNEQFF
TRBD2	many	TRBJ2-3	TRBV7-6	TGTGCCAGCAGCCTTAGCGGGCCACCCCTTCCAGATACGCAGTATTTT	CASSLSGPPLPDTQYF
NA	many	TRBJ2-2	TRBV9	TGTGCCAGCAGCGTAGTGAGCACCGGGGAGCTGTTTTTT	CASSVVSTGELFF
NA	NA	TRBJ1-2	TRBV18	TGTGCCAGCTCAACTTTTGCCCGCCGGGATGGCTACACCTTC	CASSTFARRDGYTF
NA	many	TRBJ2-1	TRBV27	TGTGCCAGCAGTTTAATTCTCGGGCGGGCCTACAATGAGCAGTTCTTC	CASSLILGRAYNEQFF
NA	few	TRBJ2-7	TRBV12-3/TRBV12-4	TGTGCCAGCACCTCCGACCAATCCTACGAGCAGTACTTC	CASTSDQSYEQYF
TRBD2	NA	TRBJ2-7	TRBV6-1	TGTGCCAGCACCGCTCCCCTTATAGCGGGGTTCTACGAGCAGTACTTC	CASTAPLIAGFYEQYF
TRBD1	many	TRBJ2-2	TRBV6-6	TGTGCCAGCAGGAGGGACAGGGGCAGTTTCGGGACCGGGGAGCTGTTTTTT	CASRRDRGSFGTGELFF
NA	many	TRBJ2-3	TRBV20-1	TGCAGTGCCCGAGGGAAAGCGACCAGCACAGATACGCAGTATTTT	CSARGKATSTDTQYF
NA	NA	TRBJ1-1	TRBV4-3	TGCGCCAGCAGCCAGGGGAGTATGAACACTGAAGCTTTCTTT	CASSQGSMNTEAFF
NA	many	TRBJ2-2	TRBV6-1	TGTGCCAGCAGGGATTCAGCCACCGGGGAGCTGTTTTTT	CASRDSATGELFF
NA	many	TRBJ2-1	TRBV3-1	TGTGCCAGCAGCCAAGAGAGCAGGGTAGCTTACAATGAGCAGTTCTTC	CASSQESRVAYNEQFF
TRBD1	many	TRBJ2-2	TRBV4-3	TGCGCCAGCAGCCATGAAATATACAGGGGCCTAGGCGGGGAGCTGTTTTTT	CASSHEIYRGLGGELFF
NA	many	TRBJ1-1	TRBV7-9	TGTGCCAGCAGCTTGGAGGGAGGGACTGAAGCTTTCTTT	CASSLEGGTEAFF
NA	NA	TRBJ1-1	TRBV9	TGTGCCAGCAGCGTATGGCCCCAGACTGAAGCTTTCTTT	CASSVWPQTEAFF
TRBD2	NA	TRBJ2-7	TRBV7-9	TGTGCCAGCAGCTTACAGCGGGGTCTTGACGAGCAGTACTTC	CASSLQRGLDEQYF
NA	many	TRBJ1-1	TRBV5-6	TGTGCCAGCAGCTTGACAACTTGGGAACGGGCTGAAGCTTTCTTT	CASSLTTWERAEAFF
TRBD1	many	TRBJ2-1	TRBV4-1	TGCGCCAGCAGCCAAGCCCCCGGGACAGGGAGGGCTGAGCAGTTCTTC	CASSQAPGTGRAEQFF
NA	many	TRBJ1-4	TRBV7-9	TGTGCCAGCAGGGGACGTGGCAATGAAAAACTGTTTTTT	CASRGRGNEKLFF
TRBD1	many	TRBJ2-7	TRBV9	TGTGCCAGCAGCTCTGGACAGGGTAGGTCCTACGAGCAGTACTTC	CASSSGQGRSYEQYF
NA	many	TRBJ1-5	TRBV12-3/TRBV12-4	TGTGCCAGCAGTGGTAGGTGGGGAGGGCCCCAGCATTTT	CASSGRWGGPQHF
NA	few	TRBJ2-7	TRBV11-2	TGTGCCAGCAGCTTAGCGCCCACAGGCTACGAGCAGTACTTC	CASSLAPTGYEQYF
NA	many	TRBJ2-3	TRBV27	TGTGCCAGCAGTTACGGAACTATCTCCAGGGAGTATTTT	CASSYGTISREYF